This TCR beta chain was recorded in a study of T cells after yellow fever vaccination (dated by TCRdb to between 2018 and 2020). Concerning the study at large: The SMART-Seq v4 Ultra Low Input RNA kit was used to prepare libraries from fractions with low cell numbers. To follow T-cell clones before and after both primary and booster YFV17D yellow fever vaccination, bulk TCR alpha and beta repertoires underwent longitudinal sequencing. Blood was collected at multiple timepoints before and after primary and secondary immunization, and bulk PBMC replicates and cell subsets were isolated. Two healthy male donors, one aged 18 to 29 and one aged 30 to 40 years, made up the cohort.

TCR cDNA was made using 5'RACE template switching, a step that added a universal primer site and unique molecular identifiers. cDNA synthesis was primed from both the TCR alpha and TCR beta constant segments. Library amplification involved two PCR steps, and the second step added sample barcodes and sequencing adapters. Sequencing of the libraries was done on either Illumina HiSeq 2500 (2x100 bp) or NovaSeq (2x150 bp). Concerning the study's data processing: MIGEC handled demultiplexing of reads and collapsing into UMI consensus sequences, while MiXCR performed V(D)J alignment. Vaccine-responding clonotypes were identified with edgeR using replicate PBMC samples, with FDR below 0.01 and a log2 fold change above 5 up to day 15 being required. Each bulk clonotype received a CD4 or CD8 identity based on whether the sequenced CD4 or CD8 repertoire contained that clonotype at higher abundance. TCRdb redid the processing of the public reads, applying fastp at Q25 and MiXCR, and retained in-frame beta chains. CDR3 protein duplicates are merged, each entry listing the most common genes and DNA. None of the V and J calls come from the authors' own analysis; TCRdb made them. Across this sample there are roughly 180,000 distinct CDR3 sequences, with roughly 6.2% seen only once. Of the sample, approximately 3% falls within the top ten clones.

Per the publication, the treatment or condition label means: live attenuated yellow fever vaccine strain. A standard Ficoll-Paque protocol was used to isolate PBMCs from peripheral blood. CD4 and CD8 T-cell fractions were isolated with Dynabeads CD4 and CD8 positive selection kits. RNA was extracted with TriZol from bulk PBMCs, CD4 and CD8 fractions, and dextramer-positive and dextramer-negative fractions. This clonotype was observed many times. This receptor's antigen is unknown. No quality values exist for individual bases; no much larger clone is one base distant. Overall results and qualifications from the work: FACS-sorted repertoires could contain abundant contaminating clonotypes from the bulk population, so computational filtering was required. After the booster, most of the clones that had expanded following primary vaccination were detected again (approximately 95% of CD4 and around 88% of CD8), which suggests that memory was broadly maintained. The secondary T-cell response was weaker than the primary response but faster, peaking on day 5 instead of day 15. A small share of clonotypes was detected in both CD4 and CD8 compartments, with the overlap likely arising from convergent recombination. Because only a couple of donors were included in the study, the extent to which the findings can be generalized is limited.

The germline V gene provides CDR1 KGHSH and CDR2 LQKENI. Inclusive of the bounding cysteine and phenylalanine, the CDR3 is 16 residues long. Here the CDR3 DNA is all that survives: 48 bases in frame from base 1. The junction shows trimming of 0 bases on V and 7 bases on J, and the gene matches do not reach 2 bases of it. The specimen comprised CD4+ T cells sorted from PBMCs, sampled on the day of the first yellow fever vaccination. This clonotype was obtained from a man aged 18 to 30 who received the YFV17D yellow fever vaccine. The chain links TRBV18 with TRBJ2-1; TRBD2 lines up with 14 middle nucleotides. CDR3 region: CASSPPGLAGENEQFF. The DNA reads TGTGCCAGCTCACCACCGGGACTAGCGGGGGAGAATGAGCAGTTCTTC.